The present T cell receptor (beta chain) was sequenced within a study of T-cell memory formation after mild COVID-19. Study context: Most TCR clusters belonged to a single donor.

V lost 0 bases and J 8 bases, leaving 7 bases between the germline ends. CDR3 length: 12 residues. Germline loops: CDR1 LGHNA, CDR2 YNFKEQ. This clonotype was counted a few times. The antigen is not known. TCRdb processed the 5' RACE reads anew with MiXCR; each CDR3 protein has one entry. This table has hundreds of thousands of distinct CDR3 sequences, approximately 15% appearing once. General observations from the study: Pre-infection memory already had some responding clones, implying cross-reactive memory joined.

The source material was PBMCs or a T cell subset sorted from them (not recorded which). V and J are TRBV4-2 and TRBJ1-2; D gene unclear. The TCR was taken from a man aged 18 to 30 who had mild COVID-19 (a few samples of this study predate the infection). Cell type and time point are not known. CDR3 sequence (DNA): TGTGCCAGCAGCCAAGATTTAGGCGGCTACACCTTC. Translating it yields CASSQDLGGYTF.